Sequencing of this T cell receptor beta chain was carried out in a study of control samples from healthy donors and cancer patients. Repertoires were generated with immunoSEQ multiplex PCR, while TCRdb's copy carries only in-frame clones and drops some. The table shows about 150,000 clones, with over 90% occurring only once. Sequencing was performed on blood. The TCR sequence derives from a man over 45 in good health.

In DNA, the CDR3 is TGTGCCAGTAAGACCGGGACGGAAAACACCGGGGAGCTGTTTTTT. The encoded protein is CASKTGTENTGELFF. J is TRBJ2-2 and V is TRBV19; D may match TRBD1 or TRBD2 (5 bases each). V lost 7 bases and J lost 2, with 14 bases in between. CDR1 and CDR2 (germline): LNHDA, SQIVND (reference sequence). The CDR3 has 15 amino acids.